One sample yielded the 25 T cell receptor beta chains listed below, sequenced in a study of blood T cell repertoires in COVID-19. The data were produced by immunoSEQ multiplex PCR, yet TCRdb's version contains in-frame clones alone and is incomplete. The repertoire holds roughly 220,000 clones, with 80% to 90% as singletons. The sequenced material came from PBMCs or T cells enriched from blood (not recorded which). All receptors derive from a woman in her thirties or forties with acute COVID-19.

The chain carries TRBV27 and TRBJ1-2, with TRBD1 identical over 10 bases. The CDR3 is made up of 16 amino acids. CDR1 is MNHEY and CDR2 is SMNVEV in the germline V gene (reference sequence). J lost 8 bases, V lost 2 bases, and 11 bases had no gene match. The CDR3 sequence is CASSLAFGDRGQGYTF. The CDR3 DNA is TGTGCCAGCAGTTTAGCTTTCGGGGACAGGGGACAAGGCTACACCTTC.

J is TRBJ2-7 and V is TRBV6-2 or TRBV6-3; maybe TRBD2 (6 bases). The V and J ends lost 4 bases and 5 bases respectively, with 9 bases between them. The germline V gene has CDR1 MNHEY and CDR2 SVGEGT. The CDR3 totals 12 residues. DNA for the CDR3: TGTGCCAGCAGTTTTGGGGGGAACGAGCAGTACGTC. Amino acid sequence: CASSFGGNEQYV.

V and J are TRBV7-2 and TRBJ2-1; 7 bases match TRBD2. The CDR3 covers 16 residues. J gave up 10 bases and V 1 base, and 13 bases lay outside the gene matches. Germline lookup yields CDR1 SGHTA and CDR2 FQGNSA. CDR3 coding DNA: TGTGCCAGCAGCTTAGAGTCGGCGGGGAGGGCAGTAGAGCAGTTCTTC. As protein: CASSLESAGRAVEQFF.

This chain uses TRBV28 with TRBJ1-5, with 7 bases aligning to TRBD1. Germline trimming cut 4 bases from V and 4 bases from J; bases unmatched to any gene: 7. CDR1 is MDHEN and CDR2 is SYDVKM in the germline V gene. CDR3 length: 15 amino acids. The CDR3 region has the DNA TGTGCCAGCAGTTCCGTGGGACAGCCTAATCAGCCCCAGCATTTT. This sequence encodes CASSSVGQPNQPQHF.

This chain joins TRBV11-3 and TRBJ1-1; TRBD1 matches at 8 bases. Germline values: CDR1 SGHNT, CDR2 YENEEA. V lost 8 bases, J lost 3 bases, and 5 bases stayed unmatched. The CDR3 covers 13 residues. CDR3 residues: CASGSDRDTEAFF. Here the CDR3 DNA reads TGTGCCAGCGGATCGGACAGGGACACTGAAGCTTTCTTT.

This clone is a singleton in its sample. The J gene is TRBJ1-4, the V gene TRBV11-2; 8 nucleotides match TRBD1. CDR3 length: 15 residues. V gave up 3 bases and J gave up 8 bases; unmatched junction bases: 8. Germline V gene lookup returns CDR1 SGHAT and CDR2 FQNNGV. DNA for the CDR3: TGTGCCAGCAGCTTCGACAGGGGTCGGGGGGAAAAACTGTTTTTT. This gives the protein CASSFDRGRGEKLFF.

The CDR3 nucleotides read TGTGCCTGGAGTACAGACCTGAACACTGAAGCTTTCTTT. It yields the protein CAWSTDLNTEAFF. The rearrangement joins TRBV30 to TRBJ1-1; D remains ambiguous. Germline V gene data show CDR1 as GTSNPN and CDR2 as SVGIG (reference sequence). The CDR3 totals 13 residues. The V end was cut by 2 bases, the J end by 0 bases, with 7 bases between.

The V gene is TRBV7-2, the J gene TRBJ1-1, with a weak D call TRBD1 (5 bases). CDR1 and CDR2 from the germline V gene are SGHTA and FQGNSA. Trimming took off 3 bases at V and 13 bases at J, with 15 bases between the two ends. The CDR3 covers 12 residues. CDR3 coding DNA: TGTGCCAGCAGCTTTTCCGTACCGGGGGTTTTCTTT. Its translation: CASSFSVPGVFF.

This chain connects TRBV2 to TRBJ1-1; 8 positions agree with TRBD1. The CDR3 is 16 amino acids. Per germline, CDR1 SNHLY and CDR2 FYNNEI. V was clipped by 1 base and J by 0 bases; unmatched bases: 4. This CDR3 is CASSEGTGWVNTEAFF. In DNA, the CDR3 is TGTGCCAGCAGTGAAGGGACAGGGTGGGTGAACACTGAAGCTTTCTTT.

The V and J genes are TRBV11-2 and TRBJ2-5, with 12 bases fitting TRBD2. V was pared by 5 bases and J by 5 bases, with 3 bases of the junction left unmatched. The V gene's germline CDR1 is SGHAT and CDR2 FQNNGV. The CDR3 length is 14 residues. CDR3 amino acids: CASSPLAGGETQYF. The CDR3 DNA reads TGTGCCAGCAGCCCACTAGCGGGGGGTGAGACCCAGTACTTC.

This sequence joins TRBV10-1 and TRBJ1-1, with TRBD1 as a possible D gene (5 bases). Germline V gene sequence: CDR1 WNHNN, CDR2 SYGVQD (reference sequence). V was clipped by 4 bases and J by 6 bases, with 15 bases between them. There are 14 residues in the CDR3. CDR3 DNA: TGCGCCAGCAGTGCGACTGGCGGGGGGGCTGAAGCTTTCTTT. Its protein product is CASSATGGGAEAFF.

The J gene is TRBJ2-1, the V gene TRBV5-4; possible D gene TRBD1, 6 bases. With 4 bases removed from V and 8 bases from J, the gap between germline ends came to 22 bases. The CDR3 covers 16 residues. The germline CDR1 and CDR2 sequences are SGHNT and YYREEE (reference sequence). The CDR3 nucleotides read TGTGCCAGCAGCACGGTCTACGGACAGTACATGGATGAGCAGTTCTTC. It yields the protein CASSTVYGQYMDEQFF. Variable domain in full (rest from reference TRBV5-4 and TRBJ2-1): ETGVTQSPTHLIKTRGQQVTLRCSSQSGHNTVSWYQQALGQGPQFIFQYYREEENGRGNFPPRFSGLQFPNYSSELNVNALELDDSALYLCASSTVYGQYMDEQFFGPGTRLTVL.

The sample holds a few counts of this clone. The rearrangement joins TRBV6-5 to TRBJ1-2; 8 bases align to TRBD1. Unmatched junction bases numbered 9, after V lost 6 bases and J lost 6 bases. Per the germline V gene, CDR1 is MNHEY and CDR2 is SVGAGI. The CDR3 loop spans 14 amino acids. The CDR3 DNA is TGTGCCAGCAGGCCCCCCAGGGGGCTCGATGGCTACACCTTC. Its protein is CASRPPRGLDGYTF.

This rearrangement joins TRBV15 to TRBJ1-5, with 7 positions matching TRBD1. Germline loops: CDR1 LNHNV, CDR2 YYDKDF (reference sequence). CDR3 length: 16 residues. With V trimmed by 3 bases and J by 4 bases, 9 bases remained unmatched. The CDR3 here is CATSSLTGSRNQPQHF. DNA of the CDR3: TGTGCCACCAGCAGTCTGACAGGGAGTAGAAATCAGCCCCAGCATTTT.

The V gene is TRBV7-8, the J gene TRBJ2-2; 8 bases line up with TRBD2. The germline V gene encodes CDR1 SGHVS and CDR2 FQNEAQ. CDR3 size: 17 residues. Trimming cost V 1 base and J 6 bases; bases outside gene matches: 10. CDR3 bases: TGTGCCAGCAGCTTAGGTTCCTTGCGGGGGGCGGCCGGGGAGCTGTTTTTT. Protein: CASSLGSLRGAAGELFF.

A note on this clone: Compared with germline, one end of the junction differs, possibly owing to a read error. The chain employs TRBV7-7 and TRBJ2-5; 8 positions match TRBD2. The CDR3 totals 17 residues. Germline loops: CDR1 SSHAT, CDR2 FNYEAQ (reference sequence). The CDR3 sequence is CASSFLPTSAVQETQYF. The CDR3 coding sequence is TGTGCTAGCAGCTTCCTACCGACTAGCGCCGTTCAAGAGACCCAGTACTTC.

The CDR3 DNA sequence: TGTGCCAGTAGTATGAGTAACAGGCTCGTAACTGAAGCTTTCTTT. It codes for CASSMSNRLVTEAFF. The chain has TRBV19 and TRBJ1-1; D perhaps matches TRBD1 (5 bases). Trimming took off 3 bases at V and 5 bases at J, with 16 bases between the two ends. The CDR3 is made up of 15 amino acids. Looked up from germline, CDR1 is LNHDA and CDR2 is SQIVND (reference sequence).

The V gene is TRBV7-9, the J gene TRBJ2-2, with 7 bases identical to TRBD2. Germline V gene sequence: CDR1 SEHNR, CDR2 FQNEAQ (reference sequence). The CDR3 runs 15 residues. Germline trimming cut 1 base from V and 5 bases from J; bases unmatched to any gene: 4. Here the CDR3 DNA reads TGTGCCAGCAGCTTAGAAGCGGGGAGGACCGGGGAGCTGTTTTTT. Its translation is CASSLEAGRTGELFF.

This clone occurred a few times. The V call is TRBV18, the J call TRBJ2-1; TRBD1 matches 11 bases. The junction had 4 bases not matched to a gene; V was cut back by 4 bases and J by 8 bases. Germline lookup yields CDR1 KGHSH and CDR2 LQKENI. The CDR3 loop spans 14 amino acids. The CDR3 nucleotides read TGTGCCAGCTCACTCGGGACAGGGGGTTATGAGCAGTTCTTC. Its protein product is CASSLGTGGYEQFF.

The chain uses TRBV27 and TRBJ1-4, with D unclear. Per germline, CDR1 MNHEY and CDR2 SMNVEV (reference sequence). With 1 base removed from V and 3 bases from J, the gap between germline ends came to 9 bases. The CDR3 covers 15 residues. The CDR3 loop reads CASSLWARPNEKLFF. The DNA for the CDR3 is TGTGCCAGCAGTTTATGGGCAAGGCCTAATGAAAAACTGTTTTTT. Filled out from reference TRBV27 and TRBJ1-4, the complete variable domain reads EAQVTQNPRYLITVTGKKLTVTCSQNMNHEYMSWYRQDPGLGLRQIYYSMNVEVTDKGDVPEGYKVSRKEKRNFPLILESPSPNQTSLYFCASSLWARPNEKLFFGSGTQLSVL.

CDR3 sequence: CASSPRAPRGTGELFF. The CDR3 DNA follows: TGTGCCAGCAGCCCTCGGGCCCCGCGGGGCACCGGGGAGCTGTTTTTT. V and J are TRBV7-2 and TRBJ2-2; TRBD2 is a possible D gene (6 bases). In germline, CDR1 is SGHTA, CDR2 FQGNSA. Between the trimmed V and J ends, which lost 5 bases and 4 bases, there was a span of 17 bases. This CDR3 contains 16 residues.

The gene calls are TRBV19 and TRBJ2-3, with 8 bases aligning to TRBD2. V lost 8 bases, J lost 4 bases, and 5 bases stayed unmatched. The CDR3 is made up of 13 amino acids. Germline assignment: CDR1 LNHDA and CDR2 SQIVND (reference sequence). The CDR3 region is CASAGTSADTQYF. CDR3 nucleotide sequence: TGTGCCAGTGCTGGGACTAGTGCAGATACGCAGTATTTT.

This chain joins TRBV5-1 and TRBJ1-4; D may be TRBD1 (5 bases). V was shortened by 0 bases and J by 2 bases, with 11 bases between the two germline ends. The germline gives CDR1 SGHRS, CDR2 YFSETQ. The CDR3 has 16 amino acids. As DNA, the CDR3 is TGCGCCAGCAGCTTGGCCCCGCCAGGGACTAATGAAAAACTGTTTTTT. It translates to CASSLAPPGTNEKLFF.

V is TRBV4-1 and J is TRBJ1-2; the D gene is possibly TRBD1 (5 bases). The V and J ends lost 4 bases and 8 bases respectively, with 20 bases between them. Per germline, CDR1 MGHRA and CDR2 YSYEKL. There are 15 residues in the CDR3. The CDR3: CASSLEGGTLRGYTF. The DNA for the CDR3 is TGCGCCAGCAGCCTCGAAGGAGGGACGCTTCGGGGCTACACCTTC.

The chain uses TRBV19 and TRBJ1-4; D may be TRBD1 (5 bases). This CDR3 is 14 amino acids long. CDR1 and CDR2 (germline): LNHDA, SQIVND (reference sequence). The V gene lost 7 bases and the J gene lost 7 bases, with 16 bases spanning the gap. The CDR3 DNA reads TGTGCCAGTACCCAACTACTCGGGGGTGAAAAACTGTTTTTT. Amino acids: CASTQLLGGEKLFF.